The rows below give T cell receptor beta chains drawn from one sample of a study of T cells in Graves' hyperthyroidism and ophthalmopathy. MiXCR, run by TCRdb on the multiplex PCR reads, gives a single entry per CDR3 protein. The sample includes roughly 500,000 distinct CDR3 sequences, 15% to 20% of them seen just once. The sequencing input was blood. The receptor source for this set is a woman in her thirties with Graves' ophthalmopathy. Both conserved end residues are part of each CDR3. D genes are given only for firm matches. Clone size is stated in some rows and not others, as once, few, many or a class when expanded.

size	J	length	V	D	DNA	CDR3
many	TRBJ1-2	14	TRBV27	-	TGTGCCAGCAGTCCCAGGGAGTCGGGATATGGCTACACCTTC	CASSPRESGYGYTF
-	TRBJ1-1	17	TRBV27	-	TGTGCCAGCAGTTTGGGGACGAGGGGGTATATGAACACTGAAGCTTTCTTT	CASSLGTRGYMNTEAFF
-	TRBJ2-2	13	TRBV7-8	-	TGTGCCAGCAGCTCAAGATACACCGGGGAGCTGTTTTTT	CASSSRYTGELFF
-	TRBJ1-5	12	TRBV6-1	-	TGTGCCAGCAGTGAACTGACTCAGCCCCAGCATTTT	CASSELTQPQHF
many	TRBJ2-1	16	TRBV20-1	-	TGCAGTGCTAGAGATCTTTACAGTGGAGTCTACAATGAGCAGTTCTTC	CSARDLYSGVYNEQFF
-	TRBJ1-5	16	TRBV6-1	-	TGTGCCAGCAGTAGAGGAAACGGGGTGGACAATCAGCCCCAGCATTTT	CASSRGNGVDNQPQHF
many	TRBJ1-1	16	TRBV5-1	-	TGCGCCAGCAGCTTGGTGTCGTTGCCGGGGGGTACTGAAGCTTTCTTT	CASSLVSLPGGTEAFF
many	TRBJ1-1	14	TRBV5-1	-	TGCGCCAGCAGCTCCTCTTTCGGACGGTCTGAAGCTTTCTTT	CASSSSFGRSEAFF
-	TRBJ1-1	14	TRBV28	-	TGTGCCAGCACCTGGGGGAACATGAACACTGAAGCTTTCTTT	CASTWGNMNTEAFF
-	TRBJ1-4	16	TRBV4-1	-	TGCGCCAGCAGCCAAGATTCGGGGATTGTAAATGAAAAACTGTTTTTT	CASSQDSGIVNEKLFF
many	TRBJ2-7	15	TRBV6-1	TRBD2	TGTGCCAGCAGTGAAACGGGACTATTTTTCTACGAGCAGTACTTC	CASSETGLFFYEQYF
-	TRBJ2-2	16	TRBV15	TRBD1	TGTGCCACCCAGAGAGGGAGACAGGGGGCGACCGGGGAGCTGTTTTTT	CATQRGRQGATGELFF
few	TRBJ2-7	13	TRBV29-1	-	TGCAGCGTTGCGGGGACCTCCCTCTACGAGCAGTACTTC	CSVAGTSLYEQYF
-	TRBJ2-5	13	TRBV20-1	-	TGCAGGGTGGAGGGTAGGGGGCAAGAGACCCAGTACTTC	CRVEGRGQETQYF
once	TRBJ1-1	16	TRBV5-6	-	TGTGCCAGCAGCCCCTCACCGGGACGGAGGAACACTGAAGCTTTCTTT	CASSPSPGRRNTEAFF
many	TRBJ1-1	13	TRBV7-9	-	TGTGCCAGCAGCCACGGGGAGGGCTCTGAAGCTTTCTTT	CASSHGEGSEAFF
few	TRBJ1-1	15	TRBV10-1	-	TGCGCCAGCAGTCGGAATTATTACGGTGGAACTGAAGCTTTCTTT	CASSRNYYGGTEAFF
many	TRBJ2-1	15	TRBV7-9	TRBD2	TGTGCCAGCAGCCGAACTAGCGGGAGGGACAATGAGCAGTTCTTC	CASSRTSGRDNEQFF
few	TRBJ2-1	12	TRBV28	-	TGTGCCAGCAATGGACAATACAATGAGCAGTTCTTC	CASNGQYNEQFF
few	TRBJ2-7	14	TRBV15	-	TGTGCCACCAGCAGAGCAGGGGTGGTAAACGAGCAGTACTTC	CATSRAGVVNEQYF
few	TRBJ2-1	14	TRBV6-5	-	TGTGCCAGCAGTTACAGGGGAACCTACAATGAGCAGTTCTTC	CASSYRGTYNEQFF
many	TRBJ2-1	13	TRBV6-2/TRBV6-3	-	TGTGCCACCGCTGCCGGATACTACAATGAGCAGTTCTTC	CATAAGYYNEQFF
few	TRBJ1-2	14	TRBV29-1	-	TGCAGCGTTGAATATTCGCGGGGGCTGGGTGGCTACACCTTC	CSVEYSRGLGGYTF
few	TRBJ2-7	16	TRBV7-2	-	TGTGCCAGCAGCTTAGGATCTCAAGCGGAAGCCTACGAGCAGTACTTC	CASSLGSQAEAYEQYF
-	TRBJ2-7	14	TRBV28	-	TGTGCCAGCAGTTTATTCACAGGGTCTGTCGAGCAGTACTTC	CASSLFTGSVEQYF
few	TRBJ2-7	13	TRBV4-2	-	TGTGCCAGCAGCCAAGCGAGGGAATACGAGCAGTACTTC	CASSQAREYEQYF
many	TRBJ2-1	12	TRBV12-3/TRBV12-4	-	TGTGCCAGCAGCCCCCGGGACAATGAGCAGTTCTTC	CASSPRDNEQFF
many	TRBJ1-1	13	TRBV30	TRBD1	TGTGCCTGGAGATACAGGGGATACACTGAAGCTTTCTTT	CAWRYRGYTEAFF
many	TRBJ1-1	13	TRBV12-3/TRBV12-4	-	TGTGCCAGCAATAGGGGGATGAACACTGAAGCTTTCTTT	CASNRGMNTEAFF
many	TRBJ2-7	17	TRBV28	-	TGTGCCAGCAGTTCGTTCCCTGGGGAGGCTAGGACGAACGAGCAGTACTTC	CASSSFPGEARTNEQYF
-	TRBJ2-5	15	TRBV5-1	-	TGCGCCAGCAGCCCCCGAACAGAGGGGAACGGGGCCCAGTACTTC	CASSPRTEGNGAQYF
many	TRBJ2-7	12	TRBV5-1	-	TGCGCCAGCAGCTTGTTGGAAAACGAGCAGTACTTC	CASSLLENEQYF